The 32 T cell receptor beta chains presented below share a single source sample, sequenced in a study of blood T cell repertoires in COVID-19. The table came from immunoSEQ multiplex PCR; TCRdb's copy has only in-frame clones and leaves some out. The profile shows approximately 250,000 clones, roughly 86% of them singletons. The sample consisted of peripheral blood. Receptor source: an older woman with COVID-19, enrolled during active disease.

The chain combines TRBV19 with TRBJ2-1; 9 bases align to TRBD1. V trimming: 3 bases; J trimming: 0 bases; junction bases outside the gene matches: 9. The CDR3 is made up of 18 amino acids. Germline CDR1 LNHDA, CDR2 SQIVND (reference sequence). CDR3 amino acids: CASSIGSTGGSSYNEQFF. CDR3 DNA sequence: TGTGCCAGTAGTATCGGGTCGACAGGGGGAAGCTCCTACAATGAGCAGTTCTTC.

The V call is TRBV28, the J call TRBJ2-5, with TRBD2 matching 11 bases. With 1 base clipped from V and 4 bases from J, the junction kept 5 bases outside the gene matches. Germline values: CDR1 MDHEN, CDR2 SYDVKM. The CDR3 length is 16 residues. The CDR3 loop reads CASSLLGLAGLETQYF. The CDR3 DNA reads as TGTGCCAGCAGTTTATTAGGACTAGCGGGTTTAGAGACCCAGTACTTC.

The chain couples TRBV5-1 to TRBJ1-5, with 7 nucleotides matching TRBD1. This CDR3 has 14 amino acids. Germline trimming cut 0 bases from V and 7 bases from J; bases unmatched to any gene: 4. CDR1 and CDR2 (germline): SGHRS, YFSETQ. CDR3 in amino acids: CASSLGQGEQPQHF. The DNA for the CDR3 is TGCGCCAGCAGCTTGGGGCAGGGGGAGCAGCCCCAGCATTTT. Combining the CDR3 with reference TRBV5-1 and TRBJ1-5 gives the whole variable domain KAGVTQTPRYLIKTRGQQVTLSCSPISGHRSVSWYQQTPGQGLQFLFEYFSETQRNKGNFPGRFSGRQFSNSRSEMNVSTLELGDSALYLCASSLGQGEQPQHFGDGTRLSIL.

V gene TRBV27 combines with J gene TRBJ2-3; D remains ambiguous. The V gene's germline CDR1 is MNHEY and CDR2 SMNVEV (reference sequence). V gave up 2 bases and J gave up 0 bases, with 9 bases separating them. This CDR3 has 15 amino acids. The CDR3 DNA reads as TGTGCCAGCAGTTTAGGCGGAGCCAGCACAGATACGCAGTATTTT. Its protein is CASSLGGASTDTQYF.

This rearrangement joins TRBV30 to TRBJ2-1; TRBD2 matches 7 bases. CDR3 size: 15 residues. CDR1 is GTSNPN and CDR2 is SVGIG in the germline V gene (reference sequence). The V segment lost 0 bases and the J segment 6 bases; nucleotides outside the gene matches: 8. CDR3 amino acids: CAWSVPTTSSNEQFF. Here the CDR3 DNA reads TGTGCCTGGAGTGTCCCAACGACTAGCTCCAATGAGCAGTTCTTC.

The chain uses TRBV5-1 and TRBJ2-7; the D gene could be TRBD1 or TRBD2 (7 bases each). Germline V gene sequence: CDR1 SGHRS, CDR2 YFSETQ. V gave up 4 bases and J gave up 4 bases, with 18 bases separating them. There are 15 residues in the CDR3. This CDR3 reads CASSLDRPGGYEQYF. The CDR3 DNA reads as TGCGCCAGCAGCCTGGACAGGCCCGGGGGGTACGAGCAGTACTTC.

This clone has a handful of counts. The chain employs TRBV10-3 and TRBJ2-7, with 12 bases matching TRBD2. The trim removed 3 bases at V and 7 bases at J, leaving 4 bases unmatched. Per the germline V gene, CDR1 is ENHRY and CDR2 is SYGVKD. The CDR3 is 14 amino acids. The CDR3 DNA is TGTGCCATCAGTGAATATCTAGCGGGAGGGGAGCAGTACTTC. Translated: CAISEYLAGGEQYF.

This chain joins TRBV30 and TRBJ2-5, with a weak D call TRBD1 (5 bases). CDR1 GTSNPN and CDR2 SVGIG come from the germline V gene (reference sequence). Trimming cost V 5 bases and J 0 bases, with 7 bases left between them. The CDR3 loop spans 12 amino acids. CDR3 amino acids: CAWSGYQETQYF. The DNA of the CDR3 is TGTGCCTGGTCAGGGTACCAAGAGACCCAGTACTTC.

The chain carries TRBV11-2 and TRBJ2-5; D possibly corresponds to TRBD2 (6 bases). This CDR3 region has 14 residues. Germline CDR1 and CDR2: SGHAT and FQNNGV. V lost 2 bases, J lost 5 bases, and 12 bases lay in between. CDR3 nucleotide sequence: TGTGCCAGCAGCTTAAGGACGGGGGTTGAGACCCAGTACTTC. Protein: CASSLRTGVETQYF.

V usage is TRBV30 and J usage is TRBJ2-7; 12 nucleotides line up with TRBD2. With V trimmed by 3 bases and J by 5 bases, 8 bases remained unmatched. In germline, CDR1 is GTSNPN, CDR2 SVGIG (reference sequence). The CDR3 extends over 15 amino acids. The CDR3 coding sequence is TGTGCCTGGAGGCCCGGACTAGCGGGGACCCACGAGCAGTACTTC. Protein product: CAWRPGLAGTHEQYF.

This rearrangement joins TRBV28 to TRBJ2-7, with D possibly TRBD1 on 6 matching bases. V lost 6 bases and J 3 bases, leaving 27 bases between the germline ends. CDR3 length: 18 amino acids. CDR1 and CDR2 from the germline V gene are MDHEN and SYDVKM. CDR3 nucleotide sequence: TGTGCCAGCAGCATAGCAACCCTTTCCGGGACAAGACTCTACGAGCAGTACTTC. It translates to CASSIATLSGTRLYEQYF. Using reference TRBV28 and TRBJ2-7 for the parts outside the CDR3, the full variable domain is DVKVTQSSRYLVKRTGEKVFLECVQDMDHENMFWYRQDPGLGLRLIYFSYDVKMKEKGDIPEGYSVSREKKERFSLILESASTNQTSMYLCASSIATLSGTRLYEQYFGPGTRLTVT.

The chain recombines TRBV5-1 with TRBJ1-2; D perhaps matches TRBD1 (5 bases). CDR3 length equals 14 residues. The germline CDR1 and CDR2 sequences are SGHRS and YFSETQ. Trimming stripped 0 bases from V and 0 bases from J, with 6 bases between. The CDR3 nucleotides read TGCGCCAGCAGCTTGGGGGGCACTAACTATGGCTACACCTTC. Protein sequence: CASSLGGTNYGYTF. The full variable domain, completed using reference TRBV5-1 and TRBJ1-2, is KAGVTQTPRYLIKTRGQQVTLSCSPISGHRSVSWYQQTPGQGLQFLFEYFSETQRNKGNFPGRFSGRQFSNSRSEMNVSTLELGDSALYLCASSLGGTNYGYTFGSGTRLTVV.

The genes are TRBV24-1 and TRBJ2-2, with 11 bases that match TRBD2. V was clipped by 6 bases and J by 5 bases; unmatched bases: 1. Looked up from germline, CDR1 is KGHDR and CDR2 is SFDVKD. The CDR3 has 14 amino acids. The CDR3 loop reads CATSPSGRTGELFF. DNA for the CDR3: TGTGCCACCAGTCCTAGCGGGAGGACCGGGGAGCTGTTTTTT.

The CDR3 DNA is TGTGCCAGCAGCCCTGCACTGGGAGGGCGTGGAAACACTGAAGCTTTCTTT. Its translation is CASSPALGGRGNTEAFF. The rearrangement links TRBV6-2 or TRBV6-3 to TRBJ1-1; no clear D gene. The germline CDR1 and CDR2 sequences are MNHEY and SVGEGT. V was clipped by 6 bases and J by 2 bases, with 22 bases between them. CDR3 length: 17 residues.

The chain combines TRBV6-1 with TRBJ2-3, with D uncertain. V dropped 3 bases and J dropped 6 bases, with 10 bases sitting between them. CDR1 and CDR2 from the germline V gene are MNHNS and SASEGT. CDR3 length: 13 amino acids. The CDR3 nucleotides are TGTGCCAGCAGTGAGACCCCGCGGGATACGCAGTATTTT. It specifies CASSETPRDTQYF.

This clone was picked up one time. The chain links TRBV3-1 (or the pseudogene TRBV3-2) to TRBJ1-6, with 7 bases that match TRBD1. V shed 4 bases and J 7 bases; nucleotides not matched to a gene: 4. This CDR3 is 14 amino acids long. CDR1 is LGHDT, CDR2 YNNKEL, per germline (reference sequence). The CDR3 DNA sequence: TGTGCCAGCAGCCGCCGGGACAGCAATTCACCCCTCCACTTT. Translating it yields CASSRRDSNSPLHF.

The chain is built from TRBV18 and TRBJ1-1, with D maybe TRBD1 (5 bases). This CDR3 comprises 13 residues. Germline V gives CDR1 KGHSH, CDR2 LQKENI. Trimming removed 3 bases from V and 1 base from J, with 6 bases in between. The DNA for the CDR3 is TGTGCCAGCTCACCCCAGGGGAACACTGAAGCTTTCTTT. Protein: CASSPQGNTEAFF.

Here the CDR3 reads CASSITTSGTNTGELFF. The CDR3 region has the DNA TGCGCCAGCAGCATTACAACTAGCGGGACGAACACCGGGGAGCTGTTTTTT. This chain uses TRBV5-1 with TRBJ2-2; TRBD2 matches 10 bases. CDR3 size: 17 residues. V was clipped by 4 bases and J by 0 bases; unmatched bases: 6. The germline V gene has CDR1 SGHRS and CDR2 YFSETQ.

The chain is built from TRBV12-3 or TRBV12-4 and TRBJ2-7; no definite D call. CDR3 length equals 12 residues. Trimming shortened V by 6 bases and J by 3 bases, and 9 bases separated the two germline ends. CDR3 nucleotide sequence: TGTGCCAGCAGGGCAGCGAGCTACGAGCAGTACTTC. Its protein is CASRAASYEQYF.

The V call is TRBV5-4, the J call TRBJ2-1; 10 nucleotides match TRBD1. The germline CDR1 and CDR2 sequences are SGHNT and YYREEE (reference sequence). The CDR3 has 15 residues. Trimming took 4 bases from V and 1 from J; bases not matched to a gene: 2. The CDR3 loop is CASSPGQGSYNEQFF. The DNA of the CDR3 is TGTGCCAGCAGCCCGGGACAGGGGTCCTACAATGAGCAGTTCTTC.

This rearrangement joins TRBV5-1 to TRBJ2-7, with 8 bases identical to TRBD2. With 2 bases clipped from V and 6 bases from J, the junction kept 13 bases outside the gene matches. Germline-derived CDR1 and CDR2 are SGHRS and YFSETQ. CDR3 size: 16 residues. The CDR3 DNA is TGCGCCAGCAGCTTATCTCCCGGGACTAGAAACGGCGAGCAGTACTTC. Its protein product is CASSLSPGTRNGEQYF.

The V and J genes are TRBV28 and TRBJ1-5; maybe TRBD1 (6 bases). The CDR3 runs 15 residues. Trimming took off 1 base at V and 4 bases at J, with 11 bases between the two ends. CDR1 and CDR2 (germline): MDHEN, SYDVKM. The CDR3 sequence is CASSLYGQLNQPQHF. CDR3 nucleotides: TGTGCCAGCAGTTTATACGGACAGTTAAATCAGCCCCAGCATTTT.

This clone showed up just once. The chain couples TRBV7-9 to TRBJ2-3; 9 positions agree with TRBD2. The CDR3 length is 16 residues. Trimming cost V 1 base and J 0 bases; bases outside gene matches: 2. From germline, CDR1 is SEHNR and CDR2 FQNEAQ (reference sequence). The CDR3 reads CASSLGLAASTDTQYF. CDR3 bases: TGTGCCAGCAGCTTAGGACTAGCGGCCAGCACAGATACGCAGTATTTT.

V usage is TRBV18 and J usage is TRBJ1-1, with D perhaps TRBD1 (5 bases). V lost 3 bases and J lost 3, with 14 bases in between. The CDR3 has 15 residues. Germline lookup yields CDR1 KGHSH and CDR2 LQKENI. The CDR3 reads CASSPFGSGDTEAFF. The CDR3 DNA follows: TGTGCCAGCTCACCGTTCGGCTCGGGGGACACTGAAGCTTTCTTT.

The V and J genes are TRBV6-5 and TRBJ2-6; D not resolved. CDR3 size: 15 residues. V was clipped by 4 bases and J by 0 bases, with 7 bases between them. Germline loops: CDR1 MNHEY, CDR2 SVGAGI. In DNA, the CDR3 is TGTGCCAGCAGTTTCGACAACTCTGGGGCCAACGTCCTGACTTTC. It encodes CASSFDNSGANVLTF.

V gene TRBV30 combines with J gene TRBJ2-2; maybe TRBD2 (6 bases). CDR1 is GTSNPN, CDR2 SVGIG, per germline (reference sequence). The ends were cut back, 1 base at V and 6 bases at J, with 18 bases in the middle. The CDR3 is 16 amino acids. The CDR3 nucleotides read TGTGCCTGGAGTGACGGGACTCCCGTCTCCCCCGGGGAGCTGTTTTTT. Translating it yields CAWSDGTPVSPGELFF.

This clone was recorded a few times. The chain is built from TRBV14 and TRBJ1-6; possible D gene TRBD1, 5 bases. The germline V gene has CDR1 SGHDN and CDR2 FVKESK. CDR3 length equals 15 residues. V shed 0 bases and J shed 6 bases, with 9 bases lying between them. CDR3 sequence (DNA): TGTGCCAGCAGCCAAGAGGCGGGGGTTAATTCACCCCTCCACTTT. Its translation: CASSQEAGVNSPLHF.

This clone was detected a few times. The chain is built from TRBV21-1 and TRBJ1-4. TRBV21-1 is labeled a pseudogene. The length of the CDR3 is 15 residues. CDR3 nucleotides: TGTGCCAGCAGCAAGCCCAAAAGGGGGGGTGAAAAACTGTTTTTT. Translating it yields CASSKPKRGGEKLFF.

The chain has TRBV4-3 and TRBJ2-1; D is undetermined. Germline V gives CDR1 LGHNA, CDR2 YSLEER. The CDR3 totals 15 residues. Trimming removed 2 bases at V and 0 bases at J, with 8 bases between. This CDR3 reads CASSQQPSSYNEQFF. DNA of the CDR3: TGCGCCAGCAGCCAACAGCCTAGCTCCTACAATGAGCAGTTCTTC.

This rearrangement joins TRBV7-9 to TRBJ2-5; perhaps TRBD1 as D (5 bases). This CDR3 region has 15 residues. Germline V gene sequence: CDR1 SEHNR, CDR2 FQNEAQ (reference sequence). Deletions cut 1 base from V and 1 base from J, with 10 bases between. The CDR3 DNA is TGTGCCAGCAGCTTAGGCGCGACAGTCCAAGAGACCCAGTACTTC. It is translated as CASSLGATVQETQYF.

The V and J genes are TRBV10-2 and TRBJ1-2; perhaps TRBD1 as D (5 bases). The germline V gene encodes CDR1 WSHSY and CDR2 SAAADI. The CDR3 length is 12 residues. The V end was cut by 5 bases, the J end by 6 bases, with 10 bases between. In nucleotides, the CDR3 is TGCGCCAGCAGTAGTACAGGAGATGGCTACACCTTC. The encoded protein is CASSSTGDGYTF.

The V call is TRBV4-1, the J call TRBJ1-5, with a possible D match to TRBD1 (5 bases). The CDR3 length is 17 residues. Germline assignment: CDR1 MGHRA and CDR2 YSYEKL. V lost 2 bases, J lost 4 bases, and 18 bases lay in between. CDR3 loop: CASSQITGQGGNQPQHF. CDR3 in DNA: TGCGCCAGCAGCCAAATAACCGGACAAGGTGGAAATCAGCCCCAGCATTTT.